The 14 T cell receptor beta chains presented below share a single source sample, sequenced in a study of Ad26.COV2.S vaccination and SARS-CoV-2 variants. Treatment described: some 20 received Ad26.COV2.S at low or high dose, single or two shots; roughly 5 received placebo; per-sample allocation not given. Sampling happened 63 days after the first vaccine or placebo injection. Assay used: immunoSEQ multiplex PCR; TCRdb lists only in-frame clones, some missing. The sample holds some 320,000 clones, about 86% seen once. The sample here was peripheral blood, taken in a trial of Ad26.COV2.S vaccine versus placebo. The receptors come from a person aged 18-60 years who received the Ad26.COV2.S COVID-19 vaccine or a placebo.

This CDR3 is CASSFETGEGYTF. As DNA, the CDR3 is TGTGCCAGCAGCTTCGAAACAGGGGAAGGCTACACCTTC. The chain carries TRBV5-4 and TRBJ1-2; 7 bases fit TRBD1. The V and J ends lost 2 bases and 8 bases, in that order; junction bases with no gene match: 6. The CDR3 covers 13 residues. Looked up from germline, CDR1 is SGHNT and CDR2 is YYREEE (reference sequence). The variable domain in full, with the rest retrieved from reference TRBV5-4 and TRBJ1-2, is ETGVTQSPTHLIKTRGQQVTLRCSSQSGHNTVSWYQQALGQGPQFIFQYYREEENGRGNFPPRFSGLQFPNYSSELNVNALELDDSALYLCASSFETGEGYTFGSGTRLTVV.

The CDR3 here is CASSSQGSEQFF. In DNA, the CDR3 is TGTGCCAGCAGCTCACAGGGGAGTGAGCAGTTCTTC. The V call is TRBV11-3, the J call TRBJ2-1, with 7 bases identical to TRBD1. Trimming at V came to 4 bases and at J to 9 bases, leaving 3 bases not matched to a gene. The CDR3 extends over 12 amino acids. Germline V CDR1 and CDR2: SGHNT, YENEEA.

The rearrangement uses TRBV7-2 and TRBJ2-1, with D perhaps matching TRBD1 (7 bases). Trimming took 0 bases from V and 9 from J, leaving 24 bases between them. CDR1 and CDR2 from the germline V gene are SGHTA and FQGNSA. The CDR3 is 18 amino acids. The CDR3 DNA reads TGTGCCAGCAGCTTAGCGTACGCGGGACAGCTTAGTAACTCTGAGCAGTTCTTC. The encoded protein is CASSLAYAGQLSNSEQFF.

The chain uses TRBV27 and TRBJ1-2; 9 positions match TRBD1. The CDR3 extends over 14 amino acids. The V segment lost 6 bases and the J segment 6 bases; nucleotides outside the gene matches: 8. Germline CDR1 MNHEY, CDR2 SMNVEV (reference sequence). CDR3 nucleotide sequence: TGTGCCAGCAGCCGTCCCGGGACAGGGAATGGCTACACCTTC. It codes for CASSRPGTGNGYTF.

The V gene is TRBV19, the J gene TRBJ1-5; maybe TRBD1 (5 bases). CDR3 size: 17 residues. The germline V gene has CDR1 LNHDA and CDR2 SQIVND (reference sequence). Trimming removed 2 bases at V and 2 bases at J, with 16 bases between. For the CDR3, the DNA is TGTGCCAGTAGTATAACTTCCGGGACCCCTGGCAATCAGCCCCAGCATTTT. Protein sequence: CASSITSGTPGNQPQHF.

The chain recombines TRBV4-3 with TRBJ2-1, with D possibly matching TRBD1 (5 bases). The CDR3 runs 16 residues. V shed 1 base and J shed 0 bases, with 10 bases lying between them. CDR1 is LGHNA and CDR2 is YSLEER in the germline V gene. This CDR3 is CASSQGQGRSYNEQFF. CDR3 sequence (DNA): TGCGCCAGCAGCCAAGGTCAGGGCCGCTCCTACAATGAGCAGTTCTTC.

The gene calls are TRBV19 and TRBJ2-3, with 9 positions matching TRBD2. Germline V gene data show CDR1 as LNHDA and CDR2 as SQIVND (reference sequence). J gave up 2 bases and V 3 bases, and 6 bases lay outside the gene matches. The length of the CDR3 is 16 residues. The CDR3 region has the DNA TGTGCCAGTAGTATCTCGACTAGCGGACTCACAGATACGCAGTATTTT. Protein product: CASSISTSGLTDTQYF.

A few counts support this clone. The rearrangement joins TRBV7-2 to TRBJ1-6; no definite D call. The germline V and J ends were trimmed by 5 bases and 2 bases, with 10 bases remaining between them. This CDR3 is 15 amino acids long. Germline V lookup: CDR1 SGHTA, CDR2 FQGNSA. The CDR3 spells CASSPRGAYNSPLHF. CDR3 DNA sequence: TGTGCCAGCAGCCCTCGCGGGGCCTATAATTCACCCCTCCACTTT.

V is TRBV5-6 and J is TRBJ1-1, with 10 nucleotides matching TRBD1. CDR3 length: 16 amino acids. V shed 2 bases and J 1 base; nucleotides not matched to a gene: 5. Germline assignment: CDR1 SGHDT and CDR2 YYEEEE. In DNA, the CDR3 is TGTGCCAGCAGCTTTGGGACAGGGGTCCAGAACACTGAAGCTTTCTTT. Its protein product is CASSFGTGVQNTEAFF.

The chain joins TRBV3-1 (or the pseudogene TRBV3-2) to TRBJ2-7, with 11 nucleotides matching TRBD2. Trimming removed 3 bases from V and 7 bases from J; junction bases left unmatched: 5. The CDR3 loop spans 14 amino acids. Germline V lookup: CDR1 LGHDT, CDR2 YNNKEL (reference sequence). CDR3 protein: CASSHSGGAGEQYF. The DNA for the CDR3 is TGTGCCAGCAGCCATAGCGGGGGGGCCGGGGAGCAGTACTTC.

V is TRBV18 and J is TRBJ1-5; D might be TRBD1 (5 bases). This CDR3 has 16 residues. CDR1 and CDR2 from the germline V gene are KGHSH and LQKENI. Trimming took 3 bases from V and 1 from J, leaving 13 bases between them. For the CDR3, the DNA is TGTGCCAGCTCACCTTACGGGGGGAAAAGCAATCAGCCCCAGCATTTT. Translation gives CASSPYGGKSNQPQHF.

V and J are TRBV7-8 and TRBJ1-1; 8 bases align to TRBD1. The germline gives CDR1 SGHVS, CDR2 FQNEAQ. Trimming took 3 bases from V and 5 from J; bases not matched to a gene: 2. The CDR3 totals 13 residues. The CDR3 reads CASSFTGGTEAFF. Here the CDR3 DNA reads TGTGCCAGCAGCTTTACAGGGGGGACTGAAGCTTTCTTT. Drawing the rest from reference TRBV7-8 and TRBJ1-1, the complete variable domain is GAGVSQSPRYKVAKRGQDVALRCDPISGHVSLFWYQQALGQGPEFLTYFQNEAQLDKSGLPSDRFFAERPEGSVSTLKIQRTQQEDSAVYLCASSFTGGTEAFFGQGTRLTVV.

This sequence joins TRBV5-1 and TRBJ2-1; the D call may be TRBD1 or TRBD2 (5 bases each). This CDR3 contains 18 residues. Looked up from germline, CDR1 is SGHRS and CDR2 is YFSETQ. V shed 0 bases and J shed 0 bases, with 16 bases lying between them. The chain's CDR3 is CASSLGRGVGSSYNEQFF. The CDR3 region has the DNA TGCGCCAGCAGCTTGGGACGAGGGGTTGGAAGCTCCTACAATGAGCAGTTCTTC.

The CDR3 here is CASSILTDNEKLFF. CDR3 DNA: TGTGCCAGTAGTATTCTTACCGATAATGAAAAACTGTTTTTT. The rearrangement links TRBV19 to TRBJ1-4; the D is unclear. Trimming took off 3 bases at V and 4 bases at J, with 9 bases between the two ends. Germline V gene data show CDR1 as LNHDA and CDR2 as SQIVND (reference sequence). This CDR3 is built from 14 residues.